This T cell receptor (beta chain) was identified during a study of T-cell reconstitution after alpha-beta-depleted transplantation in children. CDR3 length equals 12 residues. The germline gives CDR1 GTSNPN, CDR2 SVGIG (reference sequence). Trimming left V 3 bases short and J 0 bases short, with 6 bases between. In this sample, this clonotype turned up a few times. Antigen unknown. TCRbeta library construction was performed incorporating unique molecular identifiers. One entry per CDR3 protein results from TCRdb running MiXCR on the PCR reads. The data contain approximately 110,000 distinct CDR3 sequences, 10% of them seen just once; the ten biggest clones take up 34%. General study points: Reports say that about two months after transplant, the alpha-beta T cells came out of several hundred graft clones that had expanded. The origin of high day-60 TCRbeta diversity in some patients lay in surviving recipient T cells and thymic progenitors. Fresh T-cell production supplied most of the T-cell counts and diversity seen one year after transplant.

Sequencing was performed on PBMCs, taken before TCRalphabeta/CD19-depleted stem cell transplant. V gene TRBV30 combines with J gene TRBJ2-7; maybe TRBD1 (5 bases). The TCR sequence derives from a boy under 10 years old with acute lymphoblastic leukemia, due to receive a stem cell transplant. CDR3 coding DNA: TGTGCCTGGAGGGACAACTCCTACGAGCAGTACTTC. It yields the protein CAWRDNSYEQYF.